This TCR beta chain stems from a study of cytomegalovirus exposure and HLA in healthy donors. General study findings and limits: Among immune exposure information, only CMV serostatus was available. Cytomegalovirus association was assigned to about 150 TCR beta chains. When the data were analyzed later, several of the most significant clusters appeared to be linked to common viral pathogens.

Worth noting for this clone: Antigen unknown.

Healthy bone marrow donors made up the cohort. V lost 0 bases to trimming and J lost 2 bases, with 7 bases between them. The CDR3 covers 14 residues. The germline V gene encodes CDR1 SGHDN and CDR2 FVKESK. A multiplex PCR was run with 60 Vbeta primers and 13 Jbeta primers. The data were produced by immunoSEQ multiplex PCR, yet TCRdb's version contains in-frame clones alone and is incomplete. Here the sample spans about 190,000 clones, around four fifths being singletons. The rearrangement joins TRBV14 to TRBJ1-1; no clear D. The sample taken for sequencing was PBMCs. This TCR was sampled from a woman between 50 and 59 years old in good health and CMV-seropositive. The chain's CDR3 is CASSQDLLNTEAFF. The CDR3 DNA follows: TGTGCCAGCAGCCAAGATCTCTTAAACACTGAAGCTTTCTTT.